These 23 T cell receptor beta chains were all obtained from the same sample, sequenced in a study of technical replicates of blood from a handful of donors. Assay: immunoSEQ multiplex PCR; the TCRdb copy retains only in-frame clones and omits some. The sample has around 80,000 clones, over 90% seen once. The source material was T cells isolated from PBMCs. All receptors derive from a human donor in good health.

The chain has TRBV10-3 and TRBJ1-2; 9 positions agree with TRBD1. Per the germline V gene, CDR1 is ENHRY and CDR2 is SYGVKD. This CDR3 contains 15 residues. V was clipped by 3 bases and J by 4 bases; unmatched bases: 6. CDR3 DNA sequence: TGTGCCATCAGTGACCGTGGGGACAGGGCCTATGGCTACACCTTC. Protein sequence: CAISDRGDRAYGYTF.

J is TRBJ2-5 and V is TRBV30; 11 positions agree with TRBD2. Looked up from germline, CDR1 is GTSNPN and CDR2 is SVGIG (reference sequence). The CDR3 length is 15 residues. CDR3 amino acids: CALRTSGPYQETQYF. CDR3 bases: TGTGCTCTTAGGACTAGCGGGCCGTACCAAGAGACCCAGTACTTC.

V is TRBV4-1 and J is TRBJ1-5; D possibly corresponds to TRBD1 (5 bases). The CDR3 covers 17 residues. The V end was cut by 1 base, the J end by 2 bases, with 15 bases between. Germline V CDR1 and CDR2: MGHRA, YSYEKL. CDR3 DNA sequence: TGCGCCAGCAGCCAAGGTAGGGCCAGGGCCCGCAATCAGCCCCAGCATTTT. The encoded protein is CASSQGRARARNQPQHF.

The chain joins TRBV15 to TRBJ1-3; TRBD1 is a possible D gene (5 bases). The CDR3 loop spans 15 amino acids. Per germline, CDR1 LNHNV and CDR2 YYDKDF (reference sequence). V lost 5 bases and J lost 0, with 11 bases in between. The CDR3: CATSGRQSSGNTIYF. The CDR3 coding sequence is TGTGCCACCAGCGGAAGACAGAGCTCTGGAAACACCATATATTTT.

This rearrangement joins TRBV29-1 to TRBJ2-7; TRBD1 matches at 8 bases. Germline assignment: CDR1 SQVTM and CDR2 ANQGSEA. Germline trimming cut 6 bases from V and 2 bases from J; bases unmatched to any gene: 0. The CDR3 consists of 11 residues. CDR3 sequence: CSVQGAYEQYF. The CDR3, as DNA: TGCAGCGTACAGGGGGCCTACGAGCAGTACTTC.

This chain uses TRBV11-3 with TRBJ1-2; 8 bases line up with TRBD1. Germline CDR1 SGHNT, CDR2 YENEEA. This CDR3 has 12 amino acids. V dropped 8 bases and J dropped 3; count of bases not matched to a gene: 2. In nucleotides, the CDR3 is TGTGCCAGCCAACAGGGGGACTATGGCTACACCTTC. Translation gives CASQQGDYGYTF.

The genes are TRBV7-2 and TRBJ1-1; perhaps TRBD1 as D (6 bases). Germline V gene lookup returns CDR1 SGHTA and CDR2 FQGNSA. The ends were cut back, 6 bases at V and 10 bases at J, with 27 bases in the middle. This CDR3 has 16 amino acids. Here the CDR3 reads CASSHLGFGTTWGAFF. The CDR3 nucleotides read TGTGCCAGCAGTCATCTCGGATTCGGGACAACCTGGGGAGCTTTCTTT.

The rearrangement links TRBV7-3 to TRBJ2-6; the match to TRBD1 covers 9 bases. The CDR3 length is 18 residues. Germline lookup yields CDR1 SGHTA and CDR2 FQGTGA. V was clipped by 6 bases and J by 0 bases; unmatched bases: 9. The DNA for the CDR3 is TGTGCCAGCAGTCGATCGGGACAGGGAGTCTCTGGGGCCAACGTCCTGACTTTC. This translates into CASSRSGQGVSGANVLTF.

The chain is built from TRBV18 and TRBJ2-7; a weak D match, TRBD1 (6 bases). From germline, CDR1 is KGHSH and CDR2 LQKENI. This CDR3 contains 14 residues. V lost 2 bases and J 0 bases, leaving 8 bases between the germline ends. CDR3 coding DNA: TGTGCCAGCTCACCAAGGGACAACTCCTACGAGCAGTACTTC. Its translation: CASSPRDNSYEQYF. Drawing the rest from reference TRBV18 and TRBJ2-7, the complete variable domain is NAGVMQNPRHLVRRRGQEARLRCSPMKGHSHVYWYRQLPEEGLKFMVYLQKENIIDESGMPKERFSAEFPKEGPSILRIQQVVRGDSAAYFCASSPRDNSYEQYFGPGTRLTVT.

The V and J genes are TRBV10-2 and TRBJ2-1; the D is unclear. V was pared by 7 bases and J by 6 bases, with 13 bases between. The CDR3 has 13 residues. CDR1 and CDR2 (germline): WSHSY, SAAADI. The CDR3 bases are TGCGCCAGCACCTCTAGAAATTTCAATGAGCAGTTCTTC. Residues: CASTSRNFNEQFF.

The chain is built from TRBV5-1 and TRBJ1-1, with 9 bases aligning to TRBD1. The CDR3 length is 15 residues. The V and J ends lost 0 bases and 2 bases, in that order; junction bases with no gene match: 2. Germline CDR1 reads SGHRS; CDR2 reads YFSETQ. As DNA, the CDR3 is TGCGCCAGCAGCTTGGAGGGACAGGGAAACACTGAAGCTTTCTTT. Its protein is CASSLEGQGNTEAFF.

The J gene is TRBJ2-7, the V gene TRBV9, with D possibly matching TRBD2 (6 bases). The CDR3 is made up of 16 amino acids. The V gene lost 0 bases and the J gene lost 3 bases, with 16 bases spanning the gap. Germline loops: CDR1 SGDLS, CDR2 YYNGEE. The CDR3 region is CASSVVGEAGHYEQYF. CDR3 nucleotide sequence: TGTGCCAGCAGCGTAGTGGGAGAAGCGGGTCACTACGAGCAGTACTTC.

The chain uses TRBV5-8 and TRBJ1-4; 10 bases fit TRBD1. The CDR3 consists of 14 residues. V shed 3 bases and J 7 bases; nucleotides not matched to a gene: 3. Germline CDR1 is SGHTS and CDR2 is YDEGEE. The CDR3 bases are TGTGCCAGCAGCTGGACAGGGGGGGGTGAAAAACTGTTTTTT. Protein sequence: CASSWTGGGEKLFF.

The rearrangement joins TRBV4-1 to TRBJ2-3; a possible D gene is TRBD2 (5 bases). Per the germline V gene, CDR1 is MGHRA and CDR2 is YSYEKL. The V end was cut by 0 bases, the J end by 6 bases, with 13 bases between. CDR3 size: 15 residues. As DNA, the CDR3 is TGCGCCAGCAGCCAAGAACGCCTAGCTGTCGATACGCAGTATTTT. Protein: CASSQERLAVDTQYF.

V and J are TRBV2 and TRBJ1-2, with D uncertain. This CDR3 region has 11 residues. The V gene's germline CDR1 is SNHLY and CDR2 FYNNEI. V gave up 4 bases and J gave up 8 bases, with 8 bases separating them. The CDR3 DNA reads as TGTGCCAGCAGTGGGCAGATGGGCTACACCTTC. It codes for CASSGQMGYTF.

The chain has TRBV7-2 and TRBJ1-2; the D gene is possibly TRBD1 (6 bases). The CDR3 is made up of 15 amino acids. V was pared by 0 bases and J by 6 bases, with 14 bases between. Germline V lookup: CDR1 SGHTA, CDR2 FQGNSA. CDR3 in DNA: TGTGCCAGCAGCTTAGCGGTGGGGGCGCAGGATGGCTACACCTTC. Translation: CASSLAVGAQDGYTF. The entire variable domain, with the rest obtained from reference TRBV7-2 and TRBJ1-2, is as follows: GAGVSQSPSNKVTEKGKDVELRCDPISGHTALYWYRQSLGQGLEFLIYFQGNSAPDKSGLPSDRFSAERTGGSVSTLTIQRTQQEDSAVYLCASSLAVGAQDGYTFGSGTRLTVV.

CDR3 sequence: CASSDSLNTEAFF. The CDR3 DNA sequence: TGTGCCAGCAGCGACTCTCTGAACACTGAAGCTTTCTTT. V gene TRBV7-9 combines with J gene TRBJ1-1; D unresolved. The CDR3 is 13 amino acids. Germline V CDR1 and CDR2: SEHNR, FQNEAQ (reference sequence). Trimming stripped 5 bases from V and 0 bases from J, with 7 bases between.

The chain recombines TRBV7-9 with TRBJ2-7; D gene ambiguous. Germline V gene data show CDR1 as SEHNR and CDR2 as FQNEAQ (reference sequence). CDR3 length equals 14 residues. Trimming removed 0 bases at V and 0 bases at J, with 6 bases between. For the CDR3, the DNA is TGTGCCAGCAGCTTAGCTGCGGTCTCCTACGAGCAGTACTTC. It encodes CASSLAAVSYEQYF.

At least ten counts were recorded for this clone. This chain uses TRBV19 with TRBJ2-7, with D tentatively TRBD2 (5 bases). Trimming removed 7 bases from V and 7 bases from J, with 11 bases in between. The germline CDR1 and CDR2 sequences are LNHDA and SQIVND (reference sequence). The CDR3 is made up of 11 amino acids. Here the CDR3 reads CASTYGEEQYF. As DNA, the CDR3 is TGTGCCAGTACCTATGGGGAGGAGCAGTACTTC.

V and J are TRBV6-1 and TRBJ2-6; D not resolved. Trimming removed 8 bases at V and 0 bases at J, with 2 bases between. Germline CDR1 and CDR2: MNHNS and SASEGT. CDR3 length: 12 amino acids. The CDR3 region has the DNA TGTGCCAGCCGCTCTGGGGCCAACGTCCTGACTTTC. Protein product: CASRSGANVLTF.

The rearrangement links TRBV7-2 to TRBJ1-3, with D possibly matching TRBD1 (6 bases). The germline CDR1 and CDR2 sequences are SGHTA and FQGNSA. The CDR3 runs 15 residues. Trimming removed 6 bases at V and 2 bases at J, with 14 bases between. CDR3 residues: CASRTQGSAGNTIYF. Here the CDR3 DNA reads TGTGCCAGCAGGACACAGGGATCAGCTGGAAACACCATATATTTT.

The V and J genes are TRBV28 and TRBJ2-1; tentatively, D is TRBD2 (5 bases). V lost 4 bases, J lost 4 bases, and 11 bases lay in between. Germline V gene data show CDR1 as MDHEN and CDR2 as SYDVKM. The CDR3 sequence is 14 residues long. This CDR3 reads CASSYYRDYNEQFF. The CDR3 nucleotides read TGTGCCAGCAGTTACTATCGGGATTACAATGAGCAGTTCTTC.

The chain recombines TRBV7-9 with TRBJ2-1, with a possible D match to TRBD2 (7 bases). CDR3 size: 15 residues. V lost 5 bases to trimming and J lost 5 bases, with 16 bases between them. Germline V gives CDR1 SEHNR, CDR2 FQNEAQ (reference sequence). The CDR3: CASSPGGRGNNEQFF. DNA of the CDR3: TGTGCCAGCAGCCCCGGGGGGCGGGGGAACAATGAGCAGTTCTTC.